The rows below give T cell receptor beta chains drawn from one sample of a study of long-term antiretroviral therapy in people with HIV. Profiled with immunoSEQ multiplex PCR; TCRdb holds only in-frame clones, not every one. This table has over 25,000 clones, 85% to 90% appearing once. The sequences come from unsorted PBMCs, collected 3.2 years before starting antiretroviral therapy. Receptor source: a man between 45 and 60 years old with HIV. Each CDR3 is given with its conserved first and last residue. The order of the fields is V gene, J gene, clone size, D gene, CDR3 protein, CDR3 DNA. D genes are given only for firm matches. Clone sizes are given selectively: once, few, many, or a class where the clone is expanded.

>TRBV27|TRBJ1-5|-|TRBD1
CASSPSGTGGNQPQHF
TGTGCCAGCAGTCCCTCCGGGACAGGGGGGAATCAGCCCCAGCATTTT
>TRBV7-2|TRBJ1-1|-|-
CASSFYGTEAFF
TGTGCCAGCAGCTTTTATGGCACTGAAGCTTTCTTT
>TRBV27|TRBJ2-5|-|TRBD2
CASSPYPGTGTKETQYF
TGTGCCAGCAGTCCATATCCGGGAACGGGGACTAAAGAGACCCAGTACTTC
>TRBV5-1|TRBJ2-5|-|-
CASSSLTASQETQYF
TGCGCCAGCAGCTCCCTGACCGCCTCCCAAGAGACCCAGTACTTC
>TRBV18|TRBJ2-7|-|-
CASSLSGPPYEQYF
TGTGCCAGCTCACTAAGCGGGCCACCCTACGAGCAGTACTTC
>TRBV4-1|TRBJ1-3|once|-
CASSRYEAAGNTIYF
TGCGCCAGCAGCCGGTACGAGGCTGCTGGAAACACCATATATTTT
>TRBV7-9|TRBJ1-5|-|-
CASSPPLRQPQHF
TGTGCCAGCAGCCCCCCCCTCCGACAGCCCCAGCATTTT
>TRBV6-6|TRBJ1-2|once|TRBD1
CASSHTGGYGYTF
TGTGCCAGCAGCCACACAGGGGGATATGGCTACACCTTC
>TRBV2|TRBJ2-3|-|TRBD2
CASSGWRGGSTDTQYF
TGTGCCAGCAGTGGGTGGCGCGGGGGTAGCACAGATACGCAGTATTTT
>TRBV5-4|TRBJ2-3|-|TRBD2
CASSGGLAGGSTSTDTQYF
TGTGCCAGCAGTGGGGGGCTAGCGGGGGGTTCGACTAGCACAGATACGCAGTATTTT
>TRBV27|TRBJ1-5|-|-
CASSLRGSLDQPQHF
TGTGCCAGCAGTTTACGGGGATCCCTCGATCAGCCCCAGCATTTT
>TRBV5-1|TRBJ2-5|-|TRBD2
CASSLDPSGQETQYF
TGCGCCAGCAGCTTGGATCCTAGCGGTCAAGAGACCCAGTACTTC
>TRBV5-4|TRBJ2-3|-|TRBD2
CASSSPGLGDTQYF
TGTGCCAGCAGCTCTCCGGGACTAGGGGATACGCAGTATTTT
>TRBV5-4|TRBJ2-3|once|TRBD2
CASSLQLAESTDTQYF
TGTGCCAGCAGCTTGCAGCTAGCGGAAAGCACAGATACGCAGTATTTT
>TRBV6-1|TRBJ2-1|-|TRBD2
CASKKLAVGEQFF
TGTGCCAGCAAAAAACTAGCGGTTGGGGAGCAGTTCTTC
>TRBV4-1|TRBJ1-4|-|-
CASSQVRGNNEKLFF
TGCGCCAGCAGCCAAGTACGGGGCAATAATGAAAAACTGTTTTTT
>TRBV13|TRBJ1-4|-|-
CASSLDRGPNEKLFF
TGTGCCAGCAGCTTAGACCGGGGCCCTAATGAAAAACTGTTTTTT
>TRBV6-5|TRBJ1-1|-|-
CASSWGRRNTEAFF
TGTGCCAGCAGTTGGGGACGGCGGAACACTGAAGCTTTCTTT
>TRBV5-1|TRBJ2-3|-|-
CASSLARQGWTDTQYF
TGCGCCAGCAGCTTGGCCCGGCAGGGATGGACAGATACGCAGTATTTT
>TRBV11-3|TRBJ2-1|-|TRBD2
CASSSGGGSGDRFF
TGTGCCAGCAGCTCCGGGGGTGGAAGCGGGGACCGGTTCTTC
>TRBV6-5|TRBJ1-2|-|-
CASSYSGSFGYGYTF
TGTGCCAGCAGTTACTCCGGGTCGTTCGGCTATGGCTACACCTTC
>TRBV7-9|TRBJ1-4|-|-
CASREGVATNEKLFF
TGTGCCAGCAGAGAAGGGGTAGCGACTAATGAAAAACTGTTTTTT
>TRBV29-1|TRBJ2-7|-|-
CSVEPQGSPDQQYF
TGCAGCGTTGAGCCTCAAGGGTCTCCCGACCAGCAGTACTTC
>TRBV30|TRBJ2-2|-|TRBD2
CAWSDRTSGSHYTGELFF
TGTGCCTGGAGCGATAGGACTAGCGGGAGCCATTACACCGGGGAGCTGTTTTTT
>TRBV6-1|TRBJ1-6|-|-
CASSEDGGQNSPLHF
TGTGCCAGCAGTGAAGATGGGGGGCAAAATTCACCCCTCCACTTT